A selection of T cell receptor beta chains follows, all from one sample in a study of blood T cell repertoires in COVID-19. Here immunoSEQ multiplex PCR was the method, and the copy in TCRdb shows in-frame clones only, minus some. The sample consists of about 160,000 clones, roughly 90% of them appearing once. What was sequenced was PBMCs or T cells enriched from blood (not recorded which). These receptors were collected from a woman in her forties or fifties who had recovered from COVID-19. Each CDR3 is given with its conserved first and last residue. A D gene is named only where the DNA matches it firmly. Clone size is stated in some rows and not others, as once, few, many or a class when expanded.

clone_size d_call j_call v_call cdr3_aa cdr3_nt
. TRBD2 TRBJ2-5 TRBV9 CASTYSGSPHKETQYF TGTGCCAGCACATATAGCGGGAGCCCACACAAAGAGACCCAGTACTTC
. . TRBJ2-7 TRBV7-8 CASSGTPGGGDRSYEQYF TGTGCCAGCAGCGGAACCCCGGGTGGCGGGGATCGCTCCTACGAGCAGTACTTC
once . TRBJ2-1 TRBV7-6 CASSLIAEQYNEQFF TGTGCCAGCAGCTTAATAGCGGAGCAATACAATGAGCAGTTCTTC
. TRBD1 TRBJ1-1 TRBV6-5 CASTRYQGQMTFF TGTGCCAGCACTAGATATCAGGGACAGATGACTTTCTTT
. TRBD2 TRBJ2-5 TRBV5-4 CASSPSGGPGETQYF TGTGCCAGCAGCCCCAGCGGGGGGCCCGGGGAGACCCAGTACTTC
. . TRBJ2-1 TRBV7-9 CASRGARSYNEQFF TGTGCCAGCAGGGGGGCGCGCTCCTACAATGAGCAGTTCTTC
. TRBD1 TRBJ2-7 TRBV5-4 CASSSGTGSLYEQYF TGTGCCAGCAGCTCGGGGACAGGGTCTCTCTACGAGCAGTACTTC
. TRBD2 TRBJ2-1 TRBV11-3 CASSLELAGDNEQFF TGTGCCAGCAGCTTAGAACTAGCGGGGGACAATGAGCAGTTCTTC
. TRBD2 TRBJ2-5 TRBV30 CAWSVQAGGSLSQTQYF TGTGCCTGGAGTGTACAAGCGGGGGGGTCCTTGTCTCAGACCCAGTACTTC
. TRBD2 TRBJ2-7 TRBV2 CASTGTSASYEQYF TGTGCCAGTACCGGGACTAGCGCGTCCTACGAGCAGTACTTC
. . TRBJ2-3 TRBV19 CASSLGGPDTQYF TGTGCCAGTAGTCTGGGGGGGCCAGATACGCAGTATTTT
. TRBD2 TRBJ2-7 TRBV9 CASSVASSGSGGPGSEQYF TGTGCCAGCAGCGTAGCTTCTTCCGGAAGCGGGGGGCCGGGGTCGGAGCAGTACTTC
. . TRBJ2-3 TRBV7-3 CASSLWSVSTDTQYF TGTGCCAGCAGCTTATGGTCAGTTAGCACAGATACGCAGTATTTT
. TRBD1 TRBJ1-5 TRBV18 CASSPGTASNQPQHF TGTGCCAGCTCACCTGGGACAGCTAGCAATCAGCCCCAGCATTTT
. TRBD1 TRBJ2-5 TRBV7-3 CASSLNGQGLQETQYF TGTGCCAGCAGCTTAAACGGACAGGGACTCCAAGAGACCCAGTACTTC
. . TRBJ2-1 TRBV20-1 CSASGGFSYNEQFF TGCAGTGCTAGTGGAGGGTTCTCCTACAATGAGCAGTTCTTC
. . TRBJ1-3 TRBV13 CASSWVRQPRRNTIYF TGTGCCAGCAGCTGGGTACGACAGCCCCGGCGGAACACCATATATTTT
. TRBD1 TRBJ1-1 TRBV6-5 CASSLTGAPEAFF TGTGCCAGCAGCTTAACAGGGGCCCCTGAAGCTTTCTTT
. . TRBJ1-1 TRBV4-3 CASSQGAPKNTEAFF TGCGCCAGCAGCCAAGGGGCTCCAAAGAACACTGAAGCTTTCTTT
. TRBD1 TRBJ1-2 TRBV9 CASTLHQGAGGYTF TGTGCCAGCACCCTTCACCAGGGGGCGGGAGGCTACACCTTC
. TRBD1 TRBJ2-6 TRBV24-1 CATGSRDRGPGANVLTF TGTGCCACCGGTTCCCGGGACAGGGGGCCTGGGGCCAACGTCCTGACTTTC
. TRBD1 TRBJ1-2 TRBV25-1 CASSADRVLPNYGYTF TGTGCCAGCAGTGCGGACAGGGTACTTCCTAACTATGGCTACACCTTC
. TRBD1 TRBJ1-6 TRBV7-9 CASSLRQGNSPLHF TGTGCCAGCAGCCTAAGACAGGGGAATTCACCCCTCCACTTT
. . TRBJ2-7 TRBV2 CASSSGATYEQYF TGTGCCAGCAGTTCAGGGGCTACCTACGAGCAGTACTTC
. . TRBJ1-2 TRBV5-4 CASSLAQGRGGEGYTF TGTGCCAGCAGCTTGGCCCAGGGGAGGGGAGGGGAAGGCTACACCTTC
. TRBD1 TRBJ2-1 TRBV5-1 CASSLTGGSYNEQFF TGCGCCAGCAGCTTGACAGGGGGCTCCTACAATGAGCAGTTCTTC
. . TRBJ1-2 TRBV2 CASSGQPTNYGYTF TGTGCCAGCAGTGGACAGCCCACTAACTATGGCTACACCTTC
once TRBD1 TRBJ1-5 TRBV18 CASSPGQGRNQPQHF TGTGCCAGCTCACCTGGACAGGGTCGGAATCAGCCCCAGCATTTT
. TRBD1 TRBJ2-1 TRBV11-2 CASSSGQGLLF TGTGCCAGCAGCTCGGGACAGGGTCTTCTCTTC
. . TRBJ1-6 TRBV12-3/TRBV12-4 CASSLSVPPLHF TGTGCCAGCAGTTTATCGGTCCCACCCCTCCACTTT
. . TRBJ2-7 TRBV21-1 CASSPGGALEQYF TGTGCCAGCAGCCCTGGAGGAGCTCTCGAGCAGTACTTC
. TRBD1 TRBJ1-6 TRBV19 CASSMDRGSPLHF TGTGCCAGTAGTATGGACAGGGGGTCACCCCTCCACTTT
. TRBD2 TRBJ2-7 TRBV9 CASSVDSGGTPWEQYF TGTGCCAGCAGCGTAGACAGCGGGGGGACCCCGTGGGAGCAGTACTTC
. TRBD1 TRBJ1-3 TRBV18 CASSPGQGLEGNTIYF TGTGCCAGCTCACCGGGACAGGGGTTGGAAGGAAACACCATATATTTT
. . TRBJ2-1 TRBV5-1 CASNSRSSYNEQFF TGCGCCAGCAACTCACGGAGCTCCTACAATGAGCAGTTCTTC
. . TRBJ2-1 TRBV13 CASSRNRVQPYNEQFF TGTGCCAGCAGCAGAAACAGGGTGCAACCGTACAATGAGCAGTTCTTC